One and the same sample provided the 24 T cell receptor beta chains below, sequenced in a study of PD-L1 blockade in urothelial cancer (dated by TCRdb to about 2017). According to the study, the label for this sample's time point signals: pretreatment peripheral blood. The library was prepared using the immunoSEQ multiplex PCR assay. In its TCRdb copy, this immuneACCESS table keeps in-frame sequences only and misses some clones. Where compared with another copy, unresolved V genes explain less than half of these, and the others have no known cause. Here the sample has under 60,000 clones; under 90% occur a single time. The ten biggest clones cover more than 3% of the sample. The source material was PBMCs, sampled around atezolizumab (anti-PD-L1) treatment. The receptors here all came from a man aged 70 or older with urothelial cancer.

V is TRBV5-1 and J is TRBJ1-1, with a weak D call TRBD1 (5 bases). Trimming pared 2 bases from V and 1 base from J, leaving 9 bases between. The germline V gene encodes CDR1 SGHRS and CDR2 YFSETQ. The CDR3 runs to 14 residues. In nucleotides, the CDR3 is TGCGCCAGCAGCTTAAGGGGAGGGAACACTGAAGCTTTCTTT. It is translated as CASSLRGGNTEAFF.

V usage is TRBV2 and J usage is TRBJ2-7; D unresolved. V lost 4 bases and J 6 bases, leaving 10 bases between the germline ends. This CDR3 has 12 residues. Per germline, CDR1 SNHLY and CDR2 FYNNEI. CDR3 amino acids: CASSGISFEQYF. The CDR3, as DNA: TGTGCCAGCAGTGGGATTAGCTTCGAGCAGTACTTC. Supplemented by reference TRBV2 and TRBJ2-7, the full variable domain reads EPEVTQTPSHQVTQMGQEVILRCVPISNHLYFYWYRQILGQKVEFLVSFYNNEISEKSEIFDDQFSVERPDGSNFTLKIRSTKLEDSAMYFCASSGISFEQYFGPGTRLTVT.

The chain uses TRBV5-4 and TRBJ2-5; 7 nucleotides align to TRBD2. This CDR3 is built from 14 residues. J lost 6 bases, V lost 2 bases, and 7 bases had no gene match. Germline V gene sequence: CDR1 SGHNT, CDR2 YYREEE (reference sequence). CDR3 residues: CASSLLGGSKTQYF. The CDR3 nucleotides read TGTGCCAGCAGCTTATTGGGGGGGAGTAAGACCCAGTACTTC.

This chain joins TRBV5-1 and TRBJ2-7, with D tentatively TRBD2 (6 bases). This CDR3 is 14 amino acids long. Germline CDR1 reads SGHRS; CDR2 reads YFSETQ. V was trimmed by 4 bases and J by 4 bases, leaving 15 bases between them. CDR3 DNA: TGCGCCAGCAGCGCCGGGACTCCAGGGTACGAGCAGTACTTC. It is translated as CASSAGTPGYEQYF.

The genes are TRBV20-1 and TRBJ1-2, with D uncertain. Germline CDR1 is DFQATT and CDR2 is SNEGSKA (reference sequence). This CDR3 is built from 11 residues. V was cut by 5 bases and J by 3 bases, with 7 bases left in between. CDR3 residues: CSAPDYYGYTF. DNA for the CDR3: TGCAGTGCTCCAGATTACTATGGCTACACCTTC.

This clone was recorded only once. This CDR3 is CASSPGQNIYGYTF. In DNA, the CDR3 is TGTGCCAGCAGCCCAGGACAGAACATATATGGCTACACCTTC. J is TRBJ1-2 and V is TRBV5-6, with a possible D match to TRBD1 (6 bases). Trimming took off 4 bases at V and 5 bases at J, with 15 bases between the two ends. The CDR3 is 14 residues long. Germline V gene lookup returns CDR1 SGHDT and CDR2 YYEEEE.

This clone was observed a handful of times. In nucleotides, the CDR3 is TGTGCCAGCAGTGAATATAAGCAGGGGACTGAAGCTTTCTTT. It codes for CASSEYKQGTEAFF. This chain links TRBV25-1 with TRBJ1-1; TRBD1 might be the D (6 bases). This CDR3 spans 14 amino acids. The germline V and J ends were trimmed by 0 bases and 5 bases, with 10 bases remaining between them. The germline CDR1 and CDR2 sequences are MGHDK and SYGVNS.

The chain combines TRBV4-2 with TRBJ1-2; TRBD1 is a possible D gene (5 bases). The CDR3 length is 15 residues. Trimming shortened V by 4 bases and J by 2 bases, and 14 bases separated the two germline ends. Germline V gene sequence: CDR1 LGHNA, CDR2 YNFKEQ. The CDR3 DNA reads TGTGCCAGCAGCCCCGTCAGGGAGGACAACTATGGCTACACCTTC. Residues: CASSPVREDNYGYTF.

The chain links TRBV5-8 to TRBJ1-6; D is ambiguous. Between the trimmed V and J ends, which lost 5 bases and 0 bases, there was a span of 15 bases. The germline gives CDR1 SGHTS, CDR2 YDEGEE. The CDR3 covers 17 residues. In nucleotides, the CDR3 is TGTGCCAGCAGTCGGGTGGAGGGCAGCTCCTATAATTCACCCCTCCACTTT. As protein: CASSRVEGSSYNSPLHF.

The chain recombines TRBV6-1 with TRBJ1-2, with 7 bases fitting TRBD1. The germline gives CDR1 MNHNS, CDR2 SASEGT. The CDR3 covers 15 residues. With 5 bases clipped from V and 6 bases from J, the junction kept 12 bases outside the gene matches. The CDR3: CASSPWDSDDDGYTF. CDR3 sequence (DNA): TGTGCCAGCAGTCCTTGGGACAGCGACGACGATGGCTACACCTTC.

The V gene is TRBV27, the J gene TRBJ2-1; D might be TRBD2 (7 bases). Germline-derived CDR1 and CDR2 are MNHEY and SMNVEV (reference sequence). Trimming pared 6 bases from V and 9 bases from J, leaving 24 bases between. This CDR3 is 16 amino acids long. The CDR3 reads CASSPRGGAGLGEQFF. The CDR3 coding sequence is TGTGCCAGCAGCCCAAGGGGGGGAGCTGGGCTCGGTGAGCAGTTCTTC.

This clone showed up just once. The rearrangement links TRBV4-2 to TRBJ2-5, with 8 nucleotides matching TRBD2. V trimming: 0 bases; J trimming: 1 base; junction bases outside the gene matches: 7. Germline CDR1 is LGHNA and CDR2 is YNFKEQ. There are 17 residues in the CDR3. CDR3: CASSQDGTGGVQETQYF. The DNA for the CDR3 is TGTGCCAGCAGCCAAGATGGTACGGGGGGGGTCCAAGAGACCCAGTACTTC.

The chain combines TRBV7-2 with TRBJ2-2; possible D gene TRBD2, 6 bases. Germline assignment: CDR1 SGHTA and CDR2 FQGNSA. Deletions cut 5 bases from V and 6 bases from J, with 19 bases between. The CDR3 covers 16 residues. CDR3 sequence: CASSRAGPLGAGELFF. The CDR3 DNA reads TGTGCCAGCAGCCGTGCGGGACCCCTCGGTGCCGGGGAGCTGTTTTTT.

Here the CDR3 reads CASSLESGADTQYF. In DNA form, the CDR3 reads TGTGCCAGCAGCTTAGAGTCGGGGGCAGATACGCAGTATTTT. This chain uses TRBV7-2 with TRBJ2-3, with D perhaps matching TRBD2 (6 bases). V was clipped by 1 base and J by 4 bases, with 9 bases between them. The CDR3 consists of 14 residues. CDR1 and CDR2 (germline): SGHTA, FQGNSA.

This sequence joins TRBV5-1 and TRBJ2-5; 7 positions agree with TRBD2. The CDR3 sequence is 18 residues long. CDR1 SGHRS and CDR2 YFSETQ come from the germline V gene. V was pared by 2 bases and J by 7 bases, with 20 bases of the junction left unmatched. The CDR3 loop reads CASSFKLRNGRLSGTQYF. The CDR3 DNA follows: TGCGCCAGCAGCTTCAAGCTCCGAAACGGGAGGCTGTCCGGGACCCAGTACTTC.

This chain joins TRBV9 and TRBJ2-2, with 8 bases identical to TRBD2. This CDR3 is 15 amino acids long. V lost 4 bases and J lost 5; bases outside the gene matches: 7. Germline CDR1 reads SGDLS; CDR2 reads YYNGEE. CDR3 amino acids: CASSPLGGGTGELFF. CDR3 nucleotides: TGTGCCAGCAGCCCATTAGGCGGGGGGACCGGGGAGCTGTTTTTT.

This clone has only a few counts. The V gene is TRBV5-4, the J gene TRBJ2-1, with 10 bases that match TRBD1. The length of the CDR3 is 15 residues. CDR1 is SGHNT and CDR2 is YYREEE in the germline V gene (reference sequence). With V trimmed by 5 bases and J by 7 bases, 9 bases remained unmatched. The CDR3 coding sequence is TGTGCCAGCAGGGAGACAGGGGGCGGCAGGAATGAGCAGTTCTTC. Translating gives CASRETGGGRNEQFF. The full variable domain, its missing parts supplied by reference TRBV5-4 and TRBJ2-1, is ETGVTQSPTHLIKTRGQQVTLRCSSQSGHNTVSWYQQALGQGPQFIFQYYREEENGRGNFPPRFSGLQFPNYSSELNVNALELDDSALYLCASRETGGGRNEQFFGPGTRLTVL.

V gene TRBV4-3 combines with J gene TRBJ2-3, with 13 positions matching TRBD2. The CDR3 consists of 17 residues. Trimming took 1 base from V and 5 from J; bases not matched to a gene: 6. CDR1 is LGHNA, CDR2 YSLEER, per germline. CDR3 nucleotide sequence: TGCGCCAGCAGCCAAGGACTAGCGGGAGGCTGGGAAGATACGCAGTATTTT. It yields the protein CASSQGLAGGWEDTQYF.

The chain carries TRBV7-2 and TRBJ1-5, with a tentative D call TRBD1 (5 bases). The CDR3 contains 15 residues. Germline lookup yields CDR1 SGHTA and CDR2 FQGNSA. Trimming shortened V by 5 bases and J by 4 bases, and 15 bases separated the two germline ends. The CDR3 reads CASSESFRGNQPQHF. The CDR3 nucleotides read TGTGCCAGCAGCGAAAGCTTCCGGGGGAATCAGCCCCAGCATTTT.

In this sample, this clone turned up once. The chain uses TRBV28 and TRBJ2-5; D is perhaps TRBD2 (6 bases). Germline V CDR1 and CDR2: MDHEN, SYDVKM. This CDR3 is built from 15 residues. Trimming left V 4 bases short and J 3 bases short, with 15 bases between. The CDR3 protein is CASSSASVREETQYF. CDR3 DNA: TGTGCCAGCAGTTCGGCTAGCGTTCGGGAAGAGACCCAGTACTTC.

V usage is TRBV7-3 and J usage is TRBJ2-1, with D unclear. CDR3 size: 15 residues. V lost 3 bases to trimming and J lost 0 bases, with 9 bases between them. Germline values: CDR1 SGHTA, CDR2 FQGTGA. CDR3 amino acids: CASSFGFGSYNEQFF. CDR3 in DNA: TGTGCCAGCAGCTTCGGGTTTGGCTCCTACAATGAGCAGTTCTTC. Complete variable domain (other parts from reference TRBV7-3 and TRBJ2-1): GAGVSQTPSNKVTEKGKYVELRCDPISGHTALYWYRQSLGQGPEFLIYFQGTGAADDSGLPNDRFFAVRPEGSVSTLKIQRTERGDSAVYLCASSFGFGSYNEQFFGPGTRLTVL.

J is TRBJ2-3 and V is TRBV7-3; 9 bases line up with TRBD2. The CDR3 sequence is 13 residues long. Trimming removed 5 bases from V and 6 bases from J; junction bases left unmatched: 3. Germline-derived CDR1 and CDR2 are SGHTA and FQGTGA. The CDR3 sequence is CASSIGLADTQYF. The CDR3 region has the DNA TGTGCCAGCAGCATAGGACTAGCGGATACGCAGTATTTT.

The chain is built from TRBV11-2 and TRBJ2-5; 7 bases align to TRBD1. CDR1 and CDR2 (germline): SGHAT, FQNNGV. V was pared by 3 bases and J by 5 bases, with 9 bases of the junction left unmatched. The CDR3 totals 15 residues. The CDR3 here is CASSFDRASRETQYF. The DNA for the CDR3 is TGTGCCAGCAGCTTCGACAGGGCTTCGCGCGAGACCCAGTACTTC.

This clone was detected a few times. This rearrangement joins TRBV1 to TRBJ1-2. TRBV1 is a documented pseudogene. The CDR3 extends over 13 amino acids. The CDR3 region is CTSSQTGVYGYTF. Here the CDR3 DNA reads TGCACCAGCAGCCAAACCGGGGTCTATGGCTACACCTTC.